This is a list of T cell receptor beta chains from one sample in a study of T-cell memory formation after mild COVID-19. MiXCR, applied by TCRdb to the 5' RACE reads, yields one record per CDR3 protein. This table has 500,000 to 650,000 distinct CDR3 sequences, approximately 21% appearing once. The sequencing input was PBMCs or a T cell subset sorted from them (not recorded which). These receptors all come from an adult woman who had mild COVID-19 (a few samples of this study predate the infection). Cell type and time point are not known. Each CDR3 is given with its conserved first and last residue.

CDR3aa: CASSIDPGRPTGYTF
v_gene: TRBV19
j_gene: TRBJ1-2

CDR3aa: CASSKVSGYGTDTQYF
v_gene: TRBV19
j_gene: TRBJ2-3

CDR3aa: CATSRDLGARAHTGYTF
v_gene: TRBV15
j_gene: TRBJ1-2

CDR3aa: CASSLGKGWNTGELFF
v_gene: TRBV13
j_gene: TRBJ2-2

CDR3aa: CSVEGSGGARTGELFF
v_gene: TRBV29-1
j_gene: TRBJ2-2

CDR3aa: CASSSMGGGPVSYNEQFF
v_gene: TRBV7-9
j_gene: TRBJ2-1

CDR3aa: CASSLMISQETQYF
v_gene: TRBV12-3/TRBV12-4
j_gene: TRBJ2-5

CDR3aa: CASSQIAGNEQFF
v_gene: TRBV12-3/TRBV12-4
j_gene: TRBJ2-1

CDR3aa: CASSASGTLAGGNEQFF
v_gene: TRBV5-1
j_gene: TRBJ2-1

CDR3aa: CASSFYAGAKEQYF
v_gene: TRBV7-3
j_gene: TRBJ2-7

CDR3aa: CASSDPGTGPYEQYF
v_gene: TRBV2
j_gene: TRBJ2-7

CDR3aa: CASSLAQGGRNIQYF
v_gene: TRBV12-3/TRBV12-4
j_gene: TRBJ2-4

CDR3aa: CASRGGTLNTEAFF
v_gene: TRBV6-6
j_gene: TRBJ1-1

CDR3aa: CSVVLLVNYNEQFF
v_gene: TRBV29-1
j_gene: TRBJ2-1

CDR3aa: CASSHPGYEQYF
v_gene: TRBV4-1
j_gene: TRBJ2-7

CDR3aa: CASSQWATGELFF
v_gene: TRBV4-1
j_gene: TRBJ2-2

CDR3aa: CSARSTISSYNEQFF
v_gene: TRBV20-1
j_gene: TRBJ2-1

CDR3aa: CASSLESNQGFFFEQYF
v_gene: TRBV7-9
j_gene: TRBJ2-7

CDR3aa: CATGAGGRADEQFF
v_gene: TRBV24-1
j_gene: TRBJ2-1

CDR3aa: CASSYGSTGSQYF
v_gene: TRBV6-5
j_gene: TRBJ2-3

CDR3aa: CASSDRLALNEQFF
v_gene: TRBV2
j_gene: TRBJ2-1

CDR3aa: CASSFLAGGLNTGELFF
v_gene: TRBV7-2
j_gene: TRBJ2-2

CDR3aa: CASSYGDATEAFF
v_gene: TRBV5-6
j_gene: TRBJ1-1

CDR3aa: CSARGPGTGGPTRNQPQHF
v_gene: TRBV20-1
j_gene: TRBJ1-5

CDR3aa: CATRRGYSEQFF
v_gene: TRBV24-1
j_gene: TRBJ2-1

CDR3aa: CASSEAGGQAPLHF
v_gene: TRBV2
j_gene: TRBJ1-6

CDR3aa: CASSLGGPRTGELFF
v_gene: TRBV7-2
j_gene: TRBJ2-2

CDR3aa: CASSDTGGYGYTF
v_gene: TRBV3-1
j_gene: TRBJ1-2

CDR3aa: CASSPFRANTEAFF
v_gene: TRBV11-2
j_gene: TRBJ1-1

CDR3aa: CASSPSTSRRDEQFF
v_gene: TRBV4-2
j_gene: TRBJ2-1

CDR3aa: CASSQAGLAGGTGELFF
v_gene: TRBV4-3
j_gene: TRBJ2-2

CDR3aa: CASSTNSVGEQYF
v_gene: TRBV9
j_gene: TRBJ2-7

CDR3aa: CASSLSGTENTEAFF
v_gene: TRBV18
j_gene: TRBJ1-1

CDR3aa: CASGLSTLPMFGEQYF
v_gene: TRBV7-8
j_gene: TRBJ2-7

CDR3aa: CASSTLSGSYEQYF
v_gene: TRBV5-1
j_gene: TRBJ2-7

CDR3aa: CASSLVPGTGPYGYTF
v_gene: TRBV7-9
j_gene: TRBJ1-2

CDR3aa: CASSPGRLAGGQETQYF
v_gene: TRBV7-2
j_gene: TRBJ2-5

CDR3aa: CASSQGVVGNEQFF
v_gene: TRBV4-3
j_gene: TRBJ2-1

CDR3aa: CARPLEQPRLGYTF
v_gene: TRBV2
j_gene: TRBJ1-2

CDR3aa: CATSRDGTEAFF
v_gene: TRBV15
j_gene: TRBJ1-1

CDR3aa: CASSPPNRPITGGPNTEAFF
v_gene: TRBV18
j_gene: TRBJ1-1

CDR3aa: CASSVEADNEKLFF
v_gene: TRBV9
j_gene: TRBJ1-4

CDR3aa: CASSHGTSGSDTQYF
v_gene: TRBV7-2
j_gene: TRBJ2-3

CDR3aa: CASSLSGASTDTQYF
v_gene: TRBV5-1
j_gene: TRBJ2-3

CDR3aa: CSARPSSYNEQFF
v_gene: TRBV20-1
j_gene: TRBJ2-1

CDR3aa: CASSQAGQYYGYTF
v_gene: TRBV4-1
j_gene: TRBJ1-2

CDR3aa: CASSQDGRVSQPQHF
v_gene: TRBV4-1
j_gene: TRBJ1-5

CDR3aa: CSVATGVGYGYTF
v_gene: TRBV29-1
j_gene: TRBJ1-2

CDR3aa: CASSQFGDSPLHF
v_gene: TRBV4-1
j_gene: TRBJ1-6

CDR3aa: CASSLLAGGRREQYF
v_gene: TRBV6-5
j_gene: TRBJ2-7

CDR3aa: CASSHRDRNTEAFF
v_gene: TRBV6-5
j_gene: TRBJ1-1

CDR3aa: CASSLSRGRAYEQYF
v_gene: TRBV27
j_gene: TRBJ2-7

CDR3aa: CASSLGQEVTEAFF
v_gene: TRBV5-1
j_gene: TRBJ1-1